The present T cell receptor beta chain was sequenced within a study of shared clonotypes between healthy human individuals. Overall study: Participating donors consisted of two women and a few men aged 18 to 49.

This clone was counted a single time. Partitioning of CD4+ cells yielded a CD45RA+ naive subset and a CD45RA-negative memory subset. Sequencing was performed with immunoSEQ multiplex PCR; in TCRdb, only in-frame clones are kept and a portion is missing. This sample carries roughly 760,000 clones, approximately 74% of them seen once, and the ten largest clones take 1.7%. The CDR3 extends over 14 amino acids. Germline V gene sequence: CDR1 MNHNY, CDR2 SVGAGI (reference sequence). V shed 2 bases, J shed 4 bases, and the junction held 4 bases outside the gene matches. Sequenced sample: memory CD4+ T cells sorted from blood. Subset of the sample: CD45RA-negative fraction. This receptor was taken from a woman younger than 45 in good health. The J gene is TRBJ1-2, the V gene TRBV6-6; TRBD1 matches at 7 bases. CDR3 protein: CASSYKQGSYGYTF. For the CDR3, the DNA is TGTGCCAGCAGTTACAAACAGGGGAGCTATGGCTACACCTTC.